Below are 9 T cell receptor beta chains sequenced from a single sample in a study of blood T cell repertoires in COVID-19. TCRdb's copy holds only in-frame clones and misses some; the assay was immunoSEQ multiplex PCR. The sample consists of around 140,000 clones, 88% of them appearing once. The sequenced sample was peripheral blood. The receptors derive from a woman between 50 and 59 years old with acute or convalescent COVID-19.

CDR3 DNA sequence: TGTGCCAGCGCCGCCCAGGGCCCATCCTACGAGCAGTACTTC. Protein product: CASAAQGPSYEQYF. The gene calls are TRBV7-2 and TRBJ2-7, with a tentative D call TRBD1 (5 bases). In germline, CDR1 is SGHTA, CDR2 FQGNSA. V was clipped by 8 bases and J by 1 base, with 15 bases between them. This CDR3 contains 14 residues.

This clone was counted only a few times. This chain uses TRBV7-9 with TRBJ2-1; tentative D call: TRBD2 (6 bases). Germline CDR1 SEHNR, CDR2 FQNEAQ (reference sequence). V shed 7 bases and J shed 6 bases, with 13 bases lying between them. This CDR3 has 13 amino acids. The CDR3 nucleotides are TGTGCCAGCACCCTGGACGGGGGCAATGAGCAGTTCTTC. Translating it yields CASTLDGGNEQFF.

This chain joins TRBV7-3 and TRBJ1-2, with no clear D. Trimming left V 5 bases short and J 6 bases short, with 13 bases between. The CDR3 has 13 amino acids. The V gene's germline CDR1 is SGHTA and CDR2 FQGTGA. CDR3 in amino acids: CASSRSGEHGYTF. CDR3 DNA: TGTGCCAGCAGCCGTTCCGGGGAACATGGCTACACCTTC.

V gene TRBV2 combines with J gene TRBJ2-2; 11 bases are a match to TRBD2. The length of the CDR3 is 15 residues. V dropped 7 bases and J dropped 7; count of bases not matched to a gene: 8. The germline gives CDR1 SNHLY, CDR2 FYNNEI. The CDR3 is CASKTLAGGYGELFF. As DNA, the CDR3 is TGTGCCAGCAAGACTCTAGCGGGAGGATACGGGGAGCTGTTTTTT.

The V gene is TRBV4-2, the J gene TRBJ2-3, with 9 bases matching TRBD2. The CDR3 totals 18 residues. Germline CDR1 and CDR2: LGHNA and YNFKEQ. The V segment lost 4 bases and the J segment 0 bases; nucleotides outside the gene matches: 11. In DNA, the CDR3 is TGTGCCAGCAGCCTGGGGGGGGGACTAGCTGTAAGCACAGATACGCAGTATTTT. This translates into CASSLGGGLAVSTDTQYF.

The chain has TRBV9 and TRBJ1-2; no firm D call. The germline V gene encodes CDR1 SGDLS and CDR2 YYNGEE. V was shortened by 3 bases and J by 4 bases, with 13 bases between the two germline ends. The CDR3 spans 14 residues. CDR3 protein: CASSAMERSYGYTF. Written as DNA, the CDR3 is TGTGCCAGCAGCGCGATGGAGCGATCCTATGGCTACACCTTC.

The chain employs TRBV5-1 and TRBJ1-5, with TRBD1 as a possible D gene (5 bases). V was pared by 0 bases and J by 4 bases, with 8 bases between. This CDR3 contains 14 residues. Germline V gives CDR1 SGHRS, CDR2 YFSETQ. The CDR3 bases are TGCGCCAGCAGCTTGGACCCAGGGAATCAGCCCCAGCATTTT. Translation gives CASSLDPGNQPQHF.

The chain combines TRBV19 with TRBJ1-5; D perhaps matches TRBD1 (5 bases). This CDR3 is 16 amino acids long. CDR1 and CDR2 (germline): LNHDA, SQIVND (reference sequence). V lost 5 bases and J lost 7, with 21 bases in between. The CDR3 spells CASSWGGNLGIQPQHF. The CDR3 DNA reads TGTGCCAGTAGTTGGGGGGGAAACCTGGGGATCCAGCCCCAGCATTTT.

The V and J genes are TRBV9 and TRBJ2-2; D perhaps matches TRBD1 (5 bases). This CDR3 is built from 14 residues. CDR1 and CDR2 from the germline V gene are SGDLS and YYNGEE. Trimming cost V 1 base and J 7 bases, with 11 bases left between them. The CDR3 region is CASSVSQGNGELFF. The CDR3 DNA sequence: TGTGCCAGCAGCGTATCCCAGGGAAACGGGGAGCTGTTTTTT.